This record covers a single T cell receptor (beta chain). Study processing details: Cell counts per sample came from amplifying reference gene primers. Only in-frame clones appear in the TCRdb table, and some are missing; sequencing was by immunoSEQ multiplex PCR. The V and J calls and clone size come from that table; D and trimming were worked out from the DNA. Of 180,000 or so clones listed, roughly 87% are singletons. This entry comes from a study of blood T cell repertoires in COVID-19. Study background: COVID-19 samples, acute and convalescent, were from the United States, Italy and Spain. The analysed material was cDNA or gDNA that came from T cells, B-cell-depleted T cells, or PBMCs.

Germline V gives CDR1 LGHDT, CDR2 YNNKEL (reference sequence). The CDR3 loop spans 12 amino acids. Deletions cut 4 bases from V and 4 bases from J, with 6 bases between. The genes are TRBV3-1 (or the pseudogene TRBV3-2) and TRBJ2-3; D unresolved. The sample was peripheral blood. The sequence came from a woman between 45 and 60 years old with acute or convalescent COVID-19. The DNA of the CDR3 is TGTGCCAGCAGCCGAGTGGCAGATACGCAGTATTTT. Translation gives CASSRVADTQYF.